These 22 T cell receptor beta chains came from one sample sequenced in a study of spatial heterogeneity in lung cancer. Study observations and caveats: The number of expanded tumor alpha and beta chains correlated with mutation number.

TCRdb fed the 5' RACE reads into MiXCR, producing one record per CDR3 protein. Here the sample spans about 16,000 distinct CDR3 sequences, about 6.1% being singletons. No cognate antigen is known for these TCRs. Described time point: sample taken at primary tumor resection. The input for sequencing was lung tumor tissue, taken at surgery. The source of these receptors is a female donor with early-stage non-small cell lung cancer.

This clonotype counts as medium-sized. This beta chain appears as a stray read in a library generated for alpha chains; its size is not informative. The rearrangement joins TRBV6-6 to TRBJ2-7, with 7 bases fitting TRBD1. The germline CDR1 and CDR2 sequences are MNHNY and SVGAGI (reference sequence). The CDR3 sequence is 14 residues long. V trimming: 5 bases; J trimming: 0 bases; junction bases outside the gene matches: 4. CDR3 protein: CASSRDRDSYEQYF. CDR3 coding DNA: TGTGCCAGCAGTCGAGACAGGGACTCCTACGAGCAGTACTTC.

In the case of this clonotype: Because the library targeted alpha chains, this beta chain is an off-target read whose size means little. The gene calls are TRBV5-6 and TRBJ2-5; 11 bases align to TRBD2. Germline V gene data show CDR1 as SGHDT and CDR2 as YYEEEE. The CDR3 extends over 17 amino acids. J was trimmed by 4 bases and V by 4 bases; bases with no gene match: 12. The CDR3 DNA sequence: TGTGCCAGCAGCCCCGGGACTAGCGGCCCCCGAGGAGAGACCCAGTACTTC. It encodes CASSPGTSGPRGETQYF. Full variable domain (outside the CDR3, taken from reference TRBV5-6 and TRBJ2-5): DAGVTQSPTHLIKTRGQQVTLRCSPKSGHDTVSWYQQALGQGPQFIFQYYEEEERQRGNFPDRFSGHQFPNYSSELNVNALLLGDSALYLCASSPGTSGPRGETQYFGPGTRLLVL.

In regard to this clonotype: This beta chain came through as a stray read in a library set up for alpha chains, and its size says little. The chain combines TRBV4-3 with TRBJ2-3; D gene uncertain. This CDR3 has 13 residues. The V gene lost 0 bases and the J gene lost 5 bases, with 6 bases spanning the gap. The V gene's germline CDR1 is LGHNA and CDR2 YSLEER. The CDR3 is CASSQDTVDTQYF. The DNA of the CDR3 is TGCGCCAGCAGCCAAGATACCGTAGATACGCAGTATTTT.

Remarks on this clonotype: The library was built for alpha chains, so this beta chain is an off-target read and its size means little. The chain uses TRBV20-1 and TRBJ2-5, with D possibly being TRBD1 (6 bases). CDR3 length: 14 amino acids. Germline V gives CDR1 DFQATT, CDR2 SNEGSKA (reference sequence). Trimming left V 1 base short and J 0 bases short, with 9 bases between. CDR3 residues: CSARVSGDQETQYF. The CDR3 DNA follows: TGCAGTGCTAGAGTGTCAGGGGACCAAGAGACCCAGTACTTC.

A word on this clonotype: The library was designed around alpha chains, so this beta chain is a stray read whose abundance carries little weight. J is TRBJ2-7 and V is TRBV7-2; D is unresolved. Deletions cut 3 bases from V and 4 bases from J, with 13 bases between. Germline-derived CDR1 and CDR2 are SGHTA and FQGNSA. The CDR3 consists of 14 residues. CDR3 DNA: TGTGCCAGCAGCTTGGTTCCCGGACCTTACGAGCAGTACTTC. Protein: CASSLVPGPYEQYF.

About this clonotype: This beta chain was picked up by a library intended for alpha chains and is off target, so its count carries little meaning. The chain links TRBV12-3 or TRBV12-4 to TRBJ2-2, with D maybe TRBD1 (6 bases). V dropped 5 bases and J dropped 1 base, with 8 bases sitting between them. This CDR3 has 14 residues. The CDR3, as DNA: TGTGCCAGCAGTCAACAGGGGAACACCGGGGAGCTGTTTTTT. Translating it yields CASSQQGNTGELFF.

At least ten counts were recorded for this clonotype. In a library made to pick up alpha chains, this beta chain is a stray read with a size that means little. The chain recombines TRBV25-1 with TRBJ2-7; tentatively, D is TRBD1 or TRBD2 (5 bases each). Germline loops: CDR1 MGHDK, CDR2 SYGVNS. Trimming took off 6 bases at V and 5 bases at J, with 11 bases between the two ends. The CDR3 runs 12 residues. For the CDR3, the DNA is TGTGCCAGCAGCCCGAGGGGTAACGAGCAGTACTTC. Amino acids: CASSPRGNEQYF.

This clonotype was counted ten times or more. A library prepared for alpha chains yielded this beta chain as an off-target read; its size is of little meaning. For the CDR3, the DNA is TGTGCCAGCAGTTACGCCGGGACAGATTACGAGCAGTACTTC. Its translation is CASSYAGTDYEQYF. The rearrangement joins TRBV5-4 to TRBJ2-7; 7 positions match TRBD1. The V gene end was trimmed by 5 bases and the J gene end by 4 bases; junction bases not matched to a gene: 9. The CDR3 is 14 residues long. Germline loops: CDR1 SGHNT, CDR2 YYREEE (reference sequence).

In its sample, this clonotype was seen a few times. Because this beta chain is a stray read in a library intended to capture alpha chains, its abundance should not be given much weight. The chain uses TRBV4-2 and TRBJ1-1; D not certain. The CDR3 has 13 amino acids. With 0 bases removed from V and 2 bases from J, the gap between germline ends came to 4 bases. Germline values: CDR1 LGHNA, CDR2 YNFKEQ. The CDR3 here is CASSQDTNTEAFF. CDR3 DNA: TGTGCCAGCAGCCAAGATACCAACACTGAAGCTTTCTTT.

This clonotype appeared many times. This beta chain came through as a stray read in a library set up for alpha chains, and its size says little. The chain couples TRBV28 to TRBJ2-1; 7 nucleotides match TRBD2. V lost 6 bases and J lost 0; bases outside the gene matches: 8. Germline CDR1 is MDHEN and CDR2 is SYDVKM. The CDR3 runs to 16 residues. CDR3 sequence: CASRPPRTSSYNEQFF. The CDR3 region has the DNA TGTGCCAGCAGACCCCCTCGGACTAGCTCCTACAATGAGCAGTTCTTC.

This clonotype was picked up many times. Found in a library prepared for alpha chains, this beta chain is an off-target read, and its abundance has little meaning. The DNA for the CDR3 is TGCAGTGGCAGAAGGGGGGGCGGGCGGCAGCCCCAGCATTTT. The encoded protein is CSGRRGGGRQPQHF. V is TRBV20-1 and J is TRBJ1-5; maybe TRBD1 (6 bases). Per germline, CDR1 DFQATT and CDR2 SNEGSKA (reference sequence). The CDR3 has 14 residues. Trimming shortened V by 7 bases and J by 7 bases, and 20 bases separated the two germline ends.

This clonotype has ten or more counts. Since the library was made to target alpha chains, this beta chain is a stray read and its abundance is not meaningful. The chain is built from TRBV7-2 and TRBJ2-5; 9 bases fit TRBD1. The CDR3 contains 14 residues. CDR1 and CDR2 (germline): SGHTA, FQGNSA. V was pared by 5 bases and J by 4 bases, with 5 bases of the junction left unmatched. The CDR3 loop reads CASSAGQGGETQYF. The CDR3 coding sequence is TGTGCCAGCAGCGCGGGACAGGGCGGAGAGACCCAGTACTTC.

By proportion, this clonotype is medium-sized. This beta chain appears as a stray read in a library generated for alpha chains; its size is not informative. The CDR3 reads CAWSAGSDDIQYF. Written as DNA, the CDR3 is TGTGCCTGGAGTGCAGGGAGTGACGACATTCAGTACTTC. This chain connects TRBV30 to TRBJ2-4, with D possibly being TRBD1 or TRBD2 (5 bases each). V was pared by 1 base and J by 8 bases, with 12 bases between. The CDR3 spans 13 residues. Germline V gene sequence: CDR1 GTSNPN, CDR2 SVGIG (reference sequence).

This clonotype has a count of ten or more. In a library made to pick up alpha chains, this beta chain is a stray read with a size that means little. The chain joins TRBV7-9 to TRBJ2-3; no definite D call. Germline-derived CDR1 and CDR2 are SEHNR and FQNEAQ (reference sequence). The CDR3 is made up of 14 amino acids. V was cut by 0 bases and J by 0 bases, with 4 bases left in between. CDR3 sequence (DNA): TGTGCCAGCAGCTTAGCGGGTAGCACAGATACGCAGTATTTT. This translates into CASSLAGSTDTQYF.

This clonotype turned up a few times. The library was built for alpha chains, so this beta chain is an off-target read and its size means little. The gene calls are TRBV20-1 and TRBJ1-6, with D possibly being TRBD1 (5 bases). The length of the CDR3 is 13 residues. Trimming cost V 3 bases and J 10 bases, with 13 bases left between them. The germline gives CDR1 DFQATT, CDR2 SNEGSKA (reference sequence). DNA of the CDR3: TGCAGTGCTAGTATCCGGGGGGAATCACCCCTCCACTTT. This codes for CSASIRGESPLHF.

This clonotype was recorded many times. This beta chain is a stray sequence in a library constructed for alpha chains; its clone size is not meaningful. The chain recombines TRBV20-1 with TRBJ2-7; D ambiguous. Germline V gene lookup returns CDR1 DFQATT and CDR2 SNEGSKA (reference sequence). CDR3 length: 15 amino acids. The V and J ends lost 1 base and 6 bases respectively, with 19 bases between them. CDR3 nucleotide sequence: TGCAGTGCTAGAGTCGCGAGACTCCAGAGTCGCGAGCAGTACTTC. It is translated as CSARVARLQSREQYF.

This clonotype has more than one count but fewer than ten. Since it is a stray read in a library aimed at alpha chains, this beta chain has a size that is not meaningful. The chain couples TRBV11-3 to TRBJ2-1; the D is unclear. The germline CDR1 and CDR2 sequences are SGHNT and YENEEA. Trimming stripped 3 bases from V and 4 bases from J, with 7 bases between. The CDR3 loop spans 13 amino acids. The CDR3 DNA is TGTGCCAGCAGCTTGGCGGATTACAATGAGCAGTTCTTC. Residues: CASSLADYNEQFF.

This clonotype has more than one count but fewer than ten. Being off target in a library aimed at alpha chains, this beta chain has a size of little meaning. The chain is built from TRBV20-1 and TRBJ2-3; 15 bases agree with TRBD2. Germline V CDR1 and CDR2: DFQATT, SNEGSKA (reference sequence). J lost 0 bases, V lost 1 base, and 8 bases had no gene match. This CDR3 contains 19 residues. CDR3 residues: CSARAAGTSGRTSTDTQYF. In DNA, the CDR3 is TGCAGTGCTAGAGCGGCCGGGACTAGCGGGAGGACTAGCACAGATACGCAGTATTTT.

This clonotype has at least ten counts. This beta chain lies outside the target of a library built for alpha chains; its clone size means little. The V gene is TRBV19, the J gene TRBJ1-5; TRBD1 matches 7 bases. CDR3 length: 16 residues. Germline V lookup: CDR1 LNHDA, CDR2 SQIVND (reference sequence). Trimming at V came to 5 bases and at J to 1 base, leaving 8 bases not matched to a gene. In nucleotides, the CDR3 is TGTGCCAGTAGTCCGCGACAGGGTAACAGCAATCAGCCCCAGCATTTT. Its translation is CASSPRQGNSNQPQHF.

Concerning this clonotype itself: A read error is possible here, since a much larger clone lies one base away. Little can be read into the size of this beta chain, an off-target read in a library designed for alpha chains. CDR3 loop: CATKAAILGNEQFF. Written as DNA, the CDR3 is TGTGCCACCAAGGCGGCTATTCTCGGCAATGAGCAGTTCTTC. V gene TRBV10-3 combines with J gene TRBJ2-1; D is ambiguous. V was shortened by 10 bases and J by 6 bases, with 19 bases between the two germline ends. CDR3 length equals 14 residues. Germline CDR1 is ENHRY and CDR2 is SYGVKD.

The sample holds a few counts of this clonotype. Little can be read into the size of this beta chain, an off-target read in a library designed for alpha chains. This chain's CDR3 is CASSLSLNTGELFF. CDR3 in DNA: TGCGCCAGCAGCCTCTCTTTGAACACCGGGGAGCTGTTTTTT. The J gene is TRBJ2-2, the V gene TRBV5-1; D remains ambiguous. The CDR3 consists of 14 residues. From germline, CDR1 is SGHRS and CDR2 YFSETQ. V was pared by 4 bases and J by 1 base, with 8 bases between.

This clonotype occurred many times. Because the library targeted alpha chains, this beta chain is an off-target read whose size means little. The chain couples TRBV12-3 or TRBV12-4 to TRBJ2-2, with D tentatively TRBD1 (5 bases). V shed 3 bases and J shed 3 bases, with 14 bases lying between them. This CDR3 is 16 amino acids long. The CDR3: CASSFPSGHDTGELFF. The CDR3 coding sequence is TGTGCCAGCAGTTTTCCCTCAGGGCATGACACCGGGGAGCTGTTTTTT.